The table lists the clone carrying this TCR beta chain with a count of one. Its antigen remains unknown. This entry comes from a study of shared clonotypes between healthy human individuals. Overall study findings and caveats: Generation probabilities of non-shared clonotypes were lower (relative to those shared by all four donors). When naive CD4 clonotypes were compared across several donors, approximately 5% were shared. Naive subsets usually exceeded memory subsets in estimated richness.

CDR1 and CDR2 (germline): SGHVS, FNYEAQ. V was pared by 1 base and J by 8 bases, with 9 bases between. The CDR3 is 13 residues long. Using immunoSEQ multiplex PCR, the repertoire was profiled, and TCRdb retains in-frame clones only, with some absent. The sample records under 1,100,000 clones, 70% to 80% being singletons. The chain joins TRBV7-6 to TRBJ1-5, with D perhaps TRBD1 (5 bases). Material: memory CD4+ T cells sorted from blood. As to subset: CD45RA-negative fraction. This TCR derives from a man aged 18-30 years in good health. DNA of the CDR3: TGTGCCAGCAGCTTAGGAGGGGTCAAGCCCCAGCATTTT. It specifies CASSLGGVKPQHF.